The 8 T cell receptor beta chains below were found in one sample sequenced in a study of post-analysis software for immune sequencing data. Study outcomes and limitations: Patients carried 4 or 5 TRBV segments more frequently than controls did, and TRBV5-6, TRBV5-1 and TRBV20-1 were among them.

cDNA libraries of TCR beta carried unique molecular identifiers. TCRdb analysed the PCR reads with MiXCR anew, one entry per CDR3 protein. There are roughly 870,000 distinct CDR3 sequences in the sample; roughly half occur only once, and 4.6% lies in the top ten. These receptors lack a known antigen. Input material: blood. The source is a girl aged 5-17 years with multiple sclerosis.

This clonotype was found a few times. This chain uses TRBV29-1 with TRBJ2-5; 7 nucleotides match TRBD1. This CDR3 region has 13 residues. V lost 6 bases and J lost 3; bases outside the gene matches: 7. Germline V gives CDR1 SQVTM, CDR2 ANQGSEA. CDR3 DNA sequence: TGCAGCGTCGCCGGGACAGCCAAAGAGACCCAGTACTTC. Protein: CSVAGTAKETQYF.

The gene calls are TRBV4-1 and TRBJ2-7; tentative D call: TRBD1 (5 bases). V lost 0 bases and J 6 bases, leaving 15 bases between the germline ends. Germline V lookup: CDR1 MGHRA, CDR2 YSYEKL. The length of the CDR3 is 15 residues. For the CDR3, the DNA is TGCGCCAGCAGCCAAGATCAGGCTGGACAATTCGAGCAGTACTTC. It codes for CASSQDQAGQFEQYF.

The rearrangement links TRBV18 to TRBJ2-1, with 11 bases that match TRBD2. CDR1 and CDR2 from the germline V gene are KGHSH and LQKENI. J was trimmed by 12 bases and V by 1 base; bases with no gene match: 8. The CDR3 is made up of 15 amino acids. The CDR3 is CASSPQTSGGFGQFF. Written as DNA, the CDR3 is TGTGCCAGCTCACCACAAACTAGCGGGGGTTTCGGGCAGTTCTTC.

V and J are TRBV3-1 and TRBJ1-2; 11 positions agree with TRBD1. V lost 3 bases and J lost 4; bases outside the gene matches: 1. In germline, CDR1 is LGHDT, CDR2 YNNKEL (reference sequence). The CDR3 contains 14 residues. The CDR3 region has the DNA TGTGCCAGCAGCCAGGGGACAGGGGGCTATGGCTACACCTTC. Translated, it gives CASSQGTGGYGYTF. Full variable domain (remainder filled in from reference TRBV3-1 and TRBJ1-2): DTAVSQTPKYLVTQMGNDKSIKCEQNLGHDTMYWYKQDSKKFLKIMFSYNNKELIINETVPNRFSPKSPDKAHLNLHINSLELGDSAVYFCASSQGTGGYGYTFGSGTRLTVV.

This clonotype has a single count. J is TRBJ2-1 and V is TRBV7-2, with 7 bases lining up with TRBD2. The germline CDR1 and CDR2 sequences are SGHTA and FQGNSA. The length of the CDR3 is 16 residues. Trimming removed 5 bases from V and 2 bases from J; junction bases left unmatched: 9. The CDR3 DNA sequence: TGTGCCAGCAGCCCCAAAGCCGGGACTACCTACAATGAGCAGTTCTTC. Amino acids: CASSPKAGTTYNEQFF.

This rearrangement joins TRBV6-4 to TRBJ1-1; D not certain. Germline V gives CDR1 MRHNA, CDR2 SNTAGT. Between the trimmed V and J ends, which lost 4 bases and 0 bases, there was a span of 6 bases. This CDR3 has 13 residues. CDR3 nucleotides: TGTGCCAGCAGTGCCATCATGAACACTGAAGCTTTCTTT. Translation gives CASSAIMNTEAFF.

This clonotype was detected a few times. The V gene is TRBV6-4, the J gene TRBJ2-5; 9 nucleotides align to TRBD2. The V gene end was trimmed by 4 bases and the J gene end by 1 base; junction bases not matched to a gene: 1. Looked up from germline, CDR1 is MRHNA and CDR2 is SNTAGT. CDR3 length: 14 amino acids. The CDR3 spells CASSVTSGQETQYF. The CDR3 region has the DNA TGTGCCAGCAGTGTGACTAGCGGCCAAGAGACCCAGTACTTC.

This clonotype was detected a few times. This chain links TRBV15 with TRBJ2-3; D is ambiguous. Trimming took off 2 bases at V and 6 bases at J, with 12 bases between the two ends. This CDR3 is built from 14 residues. The V gene's germline CDR1 is LNHNV and CDR2 YYDKDF (reference sequence). For the CDR3, the DNA is TGTGCCACCAGCAGATTGAGAGCGACGGATACGCAGTATTTT. It yields the protein CATSRLRATDTQYF.